This record looks at one T cell receptor (beta chain) sequence and its context. What it binds is unknown. The sample comes from a study of response to subunit inactivated influenza vaccine. The study, taken as a whole, reports: There was a suggestion from the authors that each seasonal influenza vaccination recruits few new T cells.

MiXCR was run by TCRdb on the RT-PCR reads, yielding one entry per CDR3 protein. Of approximately 680,000 distinct CDR3 sequences in the sample, approximately 14% were seen once. This specimen consisted of PBMCs from blood, obtained roughly 12 days after vaccination. The source of this sequence is a man aged 50 or older who received an inactivated influenza vaccine.

CDR3 nucleotide sequence: TGTGCCAGTAGCAGGGGGAGCTCGTTTACCACGGGAGCCTACGAGCAGTACTTC. As protein: CASSRGSSFTTGAYEQYF. This rearrangement joins TRBV19 to TRBJ2-7, with a weak D call TRBD1 (7 bases). The germline CDR1 and CDR2 sequences are LNHDA and SQIVND (reference sequence). CDR3 size: 18 residues. The germline V and J ends were trimmed by 6 bases and 2 bases, with 26 bases remaining between them. Variable domain in full (rest from reference TRBV19 and TRBJ2-7): DGGITQSPKYLFRKEGQNVTLSCEQNLNHDAMYWYRQDPGQGLRLIYYSQIVNDFQKGDIAEGYSVSREKKESFPLTVTSAQKNPTAFYLCASSRGSSFTTGAYEQYFGPGTRLTVT.